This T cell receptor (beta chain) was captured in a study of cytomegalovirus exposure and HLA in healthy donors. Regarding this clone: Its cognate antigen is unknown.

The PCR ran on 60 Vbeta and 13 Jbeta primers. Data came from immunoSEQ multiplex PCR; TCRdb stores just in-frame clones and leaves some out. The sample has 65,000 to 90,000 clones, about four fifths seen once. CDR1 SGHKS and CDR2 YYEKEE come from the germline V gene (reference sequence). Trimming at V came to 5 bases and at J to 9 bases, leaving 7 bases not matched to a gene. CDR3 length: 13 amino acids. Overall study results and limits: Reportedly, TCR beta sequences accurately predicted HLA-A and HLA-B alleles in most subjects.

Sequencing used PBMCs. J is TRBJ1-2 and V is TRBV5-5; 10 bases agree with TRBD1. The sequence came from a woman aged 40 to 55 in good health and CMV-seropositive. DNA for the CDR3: TGTGCCAGCAGGGTCAGACAGGGGGCGAGCTACACCTTC. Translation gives CASRVRQGASYTF. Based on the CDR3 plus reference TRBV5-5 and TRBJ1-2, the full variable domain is DAGVTQSPTHLIKTRGQQVTLRCSPISGHKSVSWYQQVLGQGPQFIFQYYEKEERGRGNFPDRFSARQFPNYSSELNVNALLLGDSALYLCASRVRQGASYTFGSGTRLTVV.